The 26 T cell receptor beta chains presented below share a single source sample, sequenced in a study of identical twins (dated by TCRdb to the mid-2010s). The library was prepared using 5' RACE. Instrument used: Illumina HiSeq 2000. The public reads were run again by TCRdb, first through fastp at Q25 and then through MiXCR, and only productive beta chains were kept. Each record represents a unique CDR3 protein, reported with the most common genes and DNA among its rows. This sample holds around 1.7 million distinct CDR3 sequences; 25% to 35% were observed only once. The leading ten clones occupy 0.27% of the sample. The sample was cord blood. The receptors originated from a newborn girl in good health.

This clonotype was seen more than once but under ten times. The chain couples TRBV20-1 to TRBJ1-5, with D hard to call. CDR1 is DFQATT and CDR2 is SNEGSKA in the germline V gene (reference sequence). This CDR3 is built from 13 residues. Between the trimmed V and J ends, which lost 3 bases and 0 bases, there was a span of 6 bases. The CDR3 DNA follows: TGCAGTGCTAGCCGGAATAGCAATCAGCCCCAGCATTTT. Translation: CSASRNSNQPQHF.

This clonotype was seen many times. The genes are TRBV4-2 and TRBJ2-1, with 10 bases lining up with TRBD2. Germline CDR1 reads LGHNA; CDR2 reads YNFKEQ. J lost 4 bases, V lost 1 base, and 4 bases had no gene match. The CDR3 is 16 residues long. CDR3: CASSQVRTSGYNEQFF. The CDR3 DNA sequence: TGTGCCAGCAGCCAAGTACGGACTAGCGGTTACAATGAGCAGTTCTTC.

This rearrangement joins TRBV20-1 to TRBJ2-3; D might be TRBD2 (6 bases). Germline V gene data show CDR1 as DFQATT and CDR2 as SNEGSKA (reference sequence). V was trimmed by 1 base and J by 5 bases, leaving 28 bases between them. The CDR3 contains 19 residues. CDR3 sequence (DNA): TGCAGTGCTAGAGTCATCGGGAGCGCCCGGTTTGACCCATTAGATACGCAGTATTTT. It specifies CSARVIGSARFDPLDTQYF.

The CDR3 bases are TGCAGTGCTACCCCGGCGGCCCTAATAGCCAAAAACATTCAGTACTTC. Translating gives CSATPAALIAKNIQYF. This chain uses TRBV20-1 with TRBJ2-4, with no clear D. This CDR3 contains 16 residues. From germline, CDR1 is DFQATT and CDR2 SNEGSKA (reference sequence). Deletions cut 4 bases from V and 0 bases from J, with 16 bases between.

This clonotype was detected only a few times. The chain is built from TRBV4-1 and TRBJ2-4; the D gene is possibly TRBD2 (6 bases). The V gene's germline CDR1 is MGHRA and CDR2 YSYEKL. V lost 0 bases, J lost 0 bases, and 9 bases lay in between. CDR3 length equals 16 residues. The CDR3 region has the DNA TGCGCCAGCAGCCAAGATGGCGGGGTAGCCAAAAACATTCAGTACTTC. Translated: CASSQDGGVAKNIQYF.

This rearrangement joins TRBV28 to TRBJ1-5; TRBD1 matches 7 bases. V dropped 6 bases and J dropped 6; count of bases not matched to a gene: 8. The CDR3 is 14 amino acids. Germline V lookup: CDR1 MDHEN, CDR2 SYDVKM. This chain's CDR3 is CASSLTGDSQPQHF. CDR3 coding DNA: TGTGCCAGCAGCCTAACAGGGGATAGTCAGCCCCAGCATTTT.

This chain uses TRBV20-1 with TRBJ1-2; 7 positions match TRBD1. Germline assignment: CDR1 DFQATT and CDR2 SNEGSKA (reference sequence). Losses at the gene ends were 3 bases for V and 4 bases for J; bases not matched to a gene: 11. CDR3 length: 15 residues. The CDR3 spells CSARSDRVRIYGYTF. CDR3 in DNA: TGCAGTGCTAGGTCTGACAGGGTGAGGATCTATGGCTACACCTTC.

The genes are TRBV14 and TRBJ2-5, with 8 bases aligning to TRBD1. The CDR3 covers 16 residues. V lost 10 bases and J lost 3; bases outside the gene matches: 16. Germline CDR1 reads SGHDN; CDR2 reads FVKESK. Here the CDR3 reads CATSDLFPGQEETQYF. CDR3 DNA: TGTGCCACCAGTGATTTGTTCCCGGGACAGGAAGAGACCCAGTACTTC.

The chain joins TRBV21-1 to TRBJ2-5. TRBV21-1 is labeled a pseudogene. This CDR3 comprises 14 residues. CDR3 sequence reads: CASSKERREETQYF. The CDR3 DNA reads as TGTGCCAGCAGCAAAGAGCGAAGGGAAGAGACCCAGTACTTC.

The J gene is TRBJ2-7, the V gene TRBV5-1, with TRBD1 matching over 9 bases. V was clipped by 0 bases and J by 7 bases; unmatched bases: 8. This CDR3 contains 15 residues. Looked up from germline, CDR1 is SGHRS and CDR2 is YFSETQ. The CDR3 sequence is CASSLDTGGVNEQYF. The CDR3 coding sequence is TGCGCCAGCAGCTTGGATACAGGGGGCGTCAATGAGCAGTACTTC.

This clonotype has ten or more counts. One end of the junction does not line up with germline, which may come from a read error. V gene TRBV5-1 combines with J gene TRBJ1-4; 12 bases are a match to TRBD1. The CDR3 contains 15 residues. Germline loops: CDR1 SGHRS, CDR2 YFSETQ. The CDR3 nucleotides read TGTGCCAGCAGCTTGGGGACAGGGGGCAATGAAAAACTGTTTTTT. Its translation is CASSLGTGGNEKLFF.

The chain couples TRBV5-1 to TRBJ1-6; D is possibly TRBD1 (5 bases). V lost 4 bases, J lost 0 bases, and 11 bases lay in between. CDR1 and CDR2 from the germline V gene are SGHRS and YFSETQ. This CDR3 region has 16 residues. CDR3 sequence reads: CASSVTASSYNSPLHF. CDR3 DNA: TGCGCCAGCAGCGTGACAGCCAGCTCCTATAATTCACCCCTCCACTTT.

The gene calls are TRBV4-2 and TRBJ2-2, with TRBD1 matching 7 bases. J lost 0 bases, V lost 0 bases, and 4 bases had no gene match. The CDR3 runs to 17 residues. Germline V gene data show CDR1 as LGHNA and CDR2 as YNFKEQ. The CDR3 sequence: CASSQDPGGPNTGELFF. The CDR3 nucleotides are TGTGCCAGCAGCCAAGACCCAGGGGGACCGAACACCGGGGAGCTGTTTTTT.

This rearrangement joins TRBV21-1 to TRBJ2-7. TRBV21-1 is a pseudogene locus. The CDR3 is made up of 13 amino acids. The CDR3 region has the DNA TGTGCCAGCAGCAAAAGGACTACCTACGAGCAGTACTTC. Amino acid sequence: CASSKRTTYEQYF.

The chain joins TRBV29-1 to TRBJ1-2; 7 bases are a match to TRBD1. V lost 3 bases, J lost 8 bases, and 9 bases stayed unmatched. The CDR3 has 13 amino acids. Germline CDR1 reads SQVTM; CDR2 reads ANQGSEA. The CDR3 sequence is CSVDRRQGRGYTF. Here the CDR3 DNA reads TGCAGCGTTGACCGGCGACAGGGAAGAGGCTACACCTTC.

The chain joins TRBV28 to TRBJ2-1, with 8 nucleotides matching TRBD2. The CDR3 has 16 amino acids. V was clipped by 5 bases and J by 6 bases; unmatched bases: 12. Germline-derived CDR1 and CDR2 are MDHEN and SYDVKM. CDR3 protein: CASSGLAGSTINEQFF. The DNA of the CDR3 is TGTGCCAGCAGTGGTTTAGCGGGATCAACCATCAATGAGCAGTTCTTC.

This clonotype came up a few times. V gene TRBV18 combines with J gene TRBJ2-7; either TRBD1 or TRBD2 may supply D (5 bases each). CDR1 and CDR2 from the germline V gene are KGHSH and LQKENI. CDR3 length: 15 amino acids. V lost 3 bases, J lost 1 base, and 13 bases lay in between. This CDR3 reads CASSPPGWGSYEQYF. CDR3 DNA sequence: TGTGCCAGCTCACCGCCGGGTTGGGGGTCCTACGAGCAGTACTTC.

This clonotype was found a few times. The gene calls are TRBV6-5 and TRBJ1-4, with TRBD1 as a possible D gene (6 bases). The V gene's germline CDR1 is MNHEY and CDR2 SVGAGI. This CDR3 contains 15 residues. The germline V and J ends were trimmed by 6 bases and 8 bases, with 19 bases remaining between them. The CDR3 loop reads CASSINGGRGEKLFF. CDR3 nucleotides: TGTGCCAGCAGCATCAACGGGGGGCGCGGGGAAAAACTGTTTTTT.

This clonotype was counted a few times. The chain couples TRBV10-3 to TRBJ2-1, with unresolved D. CDR3 length: 12 residues. V dropped 4 bases and J dropped 5 bases, with 6 bases sitting between them. Germline CDR1 ENHRY, CDR2 SYGVKD. CDR3 nucleotide sequence: TGTGCCATCAGTGCTGGTCACAATGAGCAGTTCTTC. Protein: CAISAGHNEQFF.

This sequence joins TRBV20-1 and TRBJ2-5; D is perhaps TRBD2 (6 bases). This CDR3 comprises 13 residues. In germline, CDR1 is DFQATT, CDR2 SNEGSKA (reference sequence). Trimming left V 2 bases short and J 4 bases short, with 11 bases between. In DNA form, the CDR3 reads TGCAGTGCTAGAAGGGACGGGGGAGAGACCCAGTACTTC. It yields the protein CSARRDGGETQYF.

This clonotype appeared a few times. The V gene is TRBV11-2, the J gene TRBJ1-4; weak D call: TRBD1 (5 bases). The CDR3 consists of 15 residues. Trimming took 8 bases from V and 5 from J, leaving 18 bases between them. Germline CDR1 and CDR2: SGHAT and FQNNGV. The CDR3 sequence is CASRQTGTGNEKLFF. CDR3 sequence (DNA): TGTGCCAGCCGACAGACCGGGACCGGGAATGAAAAACTGTTTTTT.

About this clonotype itself: This may be a read error, as it is one base from a much larger clone. The chain is built from TRBV10-3 and TRBJ2-1, with 7 bases aligning to TRBD2. Germline V CDR1 and CDR2: ENHRY, SYGVKD. This CDR3 spans 15 amino acids. V lost 2 bases to trimming and J lost 1 base; unmatched junction nucleotides: 2. The CDR3 protein is CAISEGLVSYNEQFF. The CDR3 coding sequence is TGTGCCATCAGTGAGGGACTAGTGTCCTACAATGAGCAGTTCTTC.

The rearrangement uses TRBV5-1 and TRBJ2-2, with 9 bases aligning to TRBD1. Germline values: CDR1 SGHRS, CDR2 YFSETQ. This CDR3 is built from 16 residues. The trim removed 1 base at V and 1 base at J, leaving 2 bases unmatched. CDR3 amino acids: CASSLTGGRNTGELFF. The DNA for the CDR3 is TGCGCCAGCAGCTTGACAGGGGGCCGGAACACCGGGGAGCTGTTTTTT.

This chain links TRBV20-1 with TRBJ2-3; a possible D gene is TRBD1 (5 bases). This CDR3 comprises 13 residues. The germline CDR1 and CDR2 sequences are DFQATT and SNEGSKA (reference sequence). Between the trimmed V and J ends, which lost 2 bases and 2 bases, there was a span of 8 bases. The CDR3 DNA is TGCAGTGCTAGAAAAGGGGACACAGATACGCAGTATTTT. Translating gives CSARKGDTDTQYF.

There are a few counts of this clonotype. V and J are TRBV5-1 and TRBJ2-5; 7 nucleotides align to TRBD2. CDR1 is SGHRS, CDR2 YFSETQ, per germline. The CDR3 consists of 14 residues. V lost 8 bases to trimming and J lost 1 base; unmatched junction nucleotides: 8. In nucleotides, the CDR3 is TGCGCCAGTAATGAGGGCGGGGGCCAAGAGACCCAGTACTTC. Its translation is CASNEGGGQETQYF. The variable domain in full, with the rest retrieved from reference TRBV5-1 and TRBJ2-5, is KAGVTQTPRYLIKTRGQQVTLSCSPISGHRSVSWYQQTPGQGLQFLFEYFSETQRNKGNFPGRFSGRQFSNSRSEMNVSTLELGDSALYLCASNEGGGQETQYFGPGTRLLVL.

The V gene is TRBV2, the J gene TRBJ1-6; 9 bases are shared with TRBD1. The germline V gene has CDR1 SNHLY and CDR2 FYNNEI. The V segment lost 7 bases and the J segment 6 bases; nucleotides outside the gene matches: 4. There are 14 residues in the CDR3. In nucleotides, the CDR3 is TGTGCCAGCACAAGGACAGGGGTTAATTCACCCCTCCACTTT. This sequence encodes CASTRTGVNSPLHF. Supplemented by reference TRBV2 and TRBJ1-6, the full variable domain reads EPEVTQTPSHQVTQMGQEVILRCVPISNHLYFYWYRQILGQKVEFLVSFYNNEISEKSEIFDDQFSVERPDGSNFTLKIRSTKLEDSAMYFCASTRTGVNSPLHFGNGTRLTVT.